The clone carrying this T cell receptor beta chain came up a few times. J lost 8 bases, V lost 3 bases, and 12 bases had no gene match. The CDR3 covers 15 residues. The germline V gene encodes CDR1 MNHEY and CDR2 SMNVEV (reference sequence). The sample originates from a study of blood T cell repertoires in COVID-19. The protocol was immunoSEQ multiplex PCR, while the TCRdb copy is restricted to in-frame clones and leaves out a portion. The repertoire consists of 250,000 to 300,000 clones, with around 90% occurring once and the leading ten covering about 2.1%. The source is a woman in her sixties with COVID-19, enrolled during active disease. V usage is TRBV27 and J usage is TRBJ1-2; TRBD1 aligns across 7 bases. The material sequenced was peripheral blood. The CDR3 here is CASSFAAGGRSGYTF. In DNA, the CDR3 is TGTGCCAGCAGTTTCGCGGCAGGGGGTCGATCGGGCTACACCTTC.